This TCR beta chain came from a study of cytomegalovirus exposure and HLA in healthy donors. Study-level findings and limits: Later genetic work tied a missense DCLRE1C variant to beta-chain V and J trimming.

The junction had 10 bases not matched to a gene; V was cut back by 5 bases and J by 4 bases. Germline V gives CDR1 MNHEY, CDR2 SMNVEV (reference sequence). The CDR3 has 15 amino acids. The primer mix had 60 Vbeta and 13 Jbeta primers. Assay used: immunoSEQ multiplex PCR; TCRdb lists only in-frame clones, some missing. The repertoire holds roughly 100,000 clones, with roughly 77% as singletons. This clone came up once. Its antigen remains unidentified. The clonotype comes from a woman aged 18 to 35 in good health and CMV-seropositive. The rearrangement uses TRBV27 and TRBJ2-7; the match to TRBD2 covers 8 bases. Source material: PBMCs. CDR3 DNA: TGTGCCAGCAGTCTGTTGAGCGGGAGCCTATACGAGCAGTACTTC. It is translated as CASSLLSGSLYEQYF.